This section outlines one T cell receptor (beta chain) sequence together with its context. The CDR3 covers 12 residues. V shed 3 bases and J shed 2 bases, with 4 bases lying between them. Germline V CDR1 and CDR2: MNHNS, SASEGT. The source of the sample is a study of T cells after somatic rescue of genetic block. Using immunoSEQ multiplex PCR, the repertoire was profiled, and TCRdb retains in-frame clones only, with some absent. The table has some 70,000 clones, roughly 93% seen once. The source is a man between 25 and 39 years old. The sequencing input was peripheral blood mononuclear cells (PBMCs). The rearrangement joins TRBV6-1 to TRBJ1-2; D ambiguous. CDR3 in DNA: TGTGCCAGCAGTGACAGGAACTATGGCTACACCTTC. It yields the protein CASSDRNYGYTF.